This T cell receptor (beta chain) was documented in a study of shared clonotypes between healthy human individuals. Naivety among CD8 cells was defined by CD45RO negativity and positive CCR7 selection, thereby excluding terminally differentiated effector memory CD45RA+ cells. General observations from the study: Around 5% of naive CD4 clonotypes were shared across a few donors.

Note on this clone: Its target is not known.

Deep was the level used in running the assay. The data were produced by immunoSEQ multiplex PCR, yet TCRdb's version contains in-frame clones alone and is incomplete. The sample lists around 1.9 million clones, around 93% occurring once. The sequenced sample consisted of naive CD8+ T cells from PBMCs. The TCR comes from a man between 18 and 35 years old in good health. Some clones in this sample may be carry-over from other donors' samples.

The CDR3 protein is CASSIGQGLRVQETQYF. The CDR3 DNA sequence: TGTGCCAGCAGCATAGGACAGGGATTGCGGGTTCAAGAGACCCAGTACTTC. The chain carries TRBV27 and TRBJ2-5; 8 bases line up with TRBD1. Germline V CDR1 and CDR2: MNHEY, SMNVEV (reference sequence). The CDR3 has 17 residues. V shed 6 bases, J shed 2 bases, and the junction held 14 bases outside the gene matches.